The clone carrying this T cell receptor beta chain was found once. Its antigen is as yet unknown. The CDR3 sequence is 14 residues long. Germline V CDR1 and CDR2: SGDLS, YYNGEE. Trimming took 1 base from V and 2 from J, leaving 9 bases between them. The data originate from a study of cytomegalovirus exposure and HLA in healthy donors. Across the study: Unique TCR beta sequences numbering some 120 million came from approximately 180 million T cells in an earlier analysis. Caucasian-associated ancestry cluster membership applied to less than 85% of around 400 genotyped donors. Study results and limitations: TCR beta chains numbering more than 150 were designated cytomegalovirus-associated.

PCR involved 60 Vbeta and 13 Jbeta primers. Method: immunoSEQ multiplex PCR; TCRdb's copy keeps in-frame clones and lacks some. The sample has 170,000 or so clones, roughly 79% seen once; the top ten hold roughly 3%. Healthy bone marrow donors supplied every sample. V and J are TRBV9 and TRBJ2-5; tentative D call: TRBD1 (6 bases). Sequencing was performed on PBMCs. The receptor was isolated from a woman aged 45-59 years in good health and CMV-seropositive. CDR3 nucleotide sequence: TGTGCCAGCAGCGTAAAGGGGGAGCAAGAGACCCAGTACTTC. This sequence encodes CASSVKGEQETQYF. The full variable domain, completed using reference TRBV9 and TRBJ2-5, is DSGVTQTPKHLITATGQRVTLRCSPRSGDLSVYWYQQSLDQGLQFLIQYYNGEERAKGNILERFSAQQFPDLHSELNLSSLELGDSALYFCASSVKGEQETQYFGPGTRLLVL.